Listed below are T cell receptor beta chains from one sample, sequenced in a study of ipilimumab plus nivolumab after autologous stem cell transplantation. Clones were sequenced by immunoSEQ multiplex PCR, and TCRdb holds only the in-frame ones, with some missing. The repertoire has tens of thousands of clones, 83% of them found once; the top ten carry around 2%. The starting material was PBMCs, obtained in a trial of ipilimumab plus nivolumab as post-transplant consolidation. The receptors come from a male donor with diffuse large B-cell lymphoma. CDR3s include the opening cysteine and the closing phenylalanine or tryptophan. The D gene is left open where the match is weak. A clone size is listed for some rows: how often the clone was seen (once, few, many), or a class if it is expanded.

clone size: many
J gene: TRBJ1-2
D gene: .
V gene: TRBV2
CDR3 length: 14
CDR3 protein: CASSVQGIIYGYTF
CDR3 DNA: TGTGCCAGCAGTGTTCAGGGAATAATCTATGGCTACACCTTC

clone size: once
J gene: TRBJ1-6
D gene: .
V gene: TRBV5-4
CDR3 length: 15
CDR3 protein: CASSAGGSARSPLHF
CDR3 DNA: TGTGCCAGCAGCGCCGGGGGGTCCGCGAGATCACCCCTCCACTTT

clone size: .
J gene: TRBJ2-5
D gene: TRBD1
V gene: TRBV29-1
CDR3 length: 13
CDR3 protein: CSARDREQETQYF
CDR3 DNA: TGCTCCGCTCGGGACAGGGAGCAAGAGACCCAGTACTTC

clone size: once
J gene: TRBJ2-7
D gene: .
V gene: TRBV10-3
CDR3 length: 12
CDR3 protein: CATEGASYEQYF
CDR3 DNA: TGTGCCACGGAGGGGGCGAGCTACGAGCAGTACTTC

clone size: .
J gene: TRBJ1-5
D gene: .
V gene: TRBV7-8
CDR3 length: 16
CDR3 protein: CASSLVTAGLNQPQHF
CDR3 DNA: TGTGCCAGCAGCTTAGTGACGGCCGGACTCAATCAGCCCCAGCATTTT

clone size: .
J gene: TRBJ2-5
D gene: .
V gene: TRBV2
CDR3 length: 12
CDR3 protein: CASSVDWVQGYF
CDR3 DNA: TGTGCCAGCAGTGTAGACTGGGTCCAGGGGTACTTC

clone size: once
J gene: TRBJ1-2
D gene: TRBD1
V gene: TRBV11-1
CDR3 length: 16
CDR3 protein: CASSSPDRVLADGYTF
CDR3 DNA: TGTGCCAGCAGCTCTCCCGACAGGGTATTGGCCGATGGCTACACCTTC

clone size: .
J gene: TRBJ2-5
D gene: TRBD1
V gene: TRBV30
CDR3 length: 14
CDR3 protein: CAWSPGTGQETQYF
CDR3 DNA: TGTGCCTGGAGTCCCGGGACAGGGCAAGAGACCCAGTACTTC

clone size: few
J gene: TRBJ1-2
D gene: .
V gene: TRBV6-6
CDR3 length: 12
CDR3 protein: CASSQSNYGYTF
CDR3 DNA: TGTGCCAGCAGTCAAAGCAACTATGGCTACACCTTC

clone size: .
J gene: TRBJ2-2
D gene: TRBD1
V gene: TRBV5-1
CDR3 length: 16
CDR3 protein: CASSPTGGIVTGELFF
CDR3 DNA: TGCGCCAGCAGCCCGACAGGGGGCATAGTCACCGGGGAGCTGTTTTTT

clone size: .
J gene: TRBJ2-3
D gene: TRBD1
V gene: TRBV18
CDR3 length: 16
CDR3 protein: CASSPRRTGTQDTQYF
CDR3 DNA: TGTGCCAGCTCACCGCGCCGGACAGGAACGCAAGATACGCAGTATTTT

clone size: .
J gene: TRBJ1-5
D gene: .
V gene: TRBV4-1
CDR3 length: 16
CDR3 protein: CASSNLWGVVNQPQHF
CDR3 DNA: TGCGCCAGCAGCAACCTTTGGGGGGTAGTGAATCAGCCCCAGCATTTT

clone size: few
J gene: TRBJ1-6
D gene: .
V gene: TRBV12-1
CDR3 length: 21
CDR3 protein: CASSFGFSGTEPFSYNSPLHF
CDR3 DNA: TGTGCCAGCAGCTTTGGCTTTTCCGGGACAGAGCCCTTCTCCTATAATTCACCCCTCCACTTT

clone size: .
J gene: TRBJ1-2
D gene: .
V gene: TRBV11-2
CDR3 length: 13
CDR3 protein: CASSLRGQAGYTF
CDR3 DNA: TGTGCCAGCAGCCTGCGGGGGCAGGCTGGCTACACCTTC

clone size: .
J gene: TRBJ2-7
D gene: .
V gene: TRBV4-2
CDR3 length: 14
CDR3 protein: CASSQDLVGREQYF
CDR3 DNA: TGTGCCAGCAGCCAAGATCTCGTCGGGCGCGAGCAGTACTTC

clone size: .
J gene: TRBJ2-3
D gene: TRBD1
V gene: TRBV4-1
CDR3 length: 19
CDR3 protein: CASSQEGTAGTGGTDTQYF
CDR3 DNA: TGCGCCAGCAGCCAAGAGGGGACAGCCGGGACAGGGGGTACAGATACGCAGTATTTT

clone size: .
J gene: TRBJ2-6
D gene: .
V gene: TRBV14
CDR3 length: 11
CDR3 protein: CASSQGVGLTF
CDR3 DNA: TGTGCCAGCAGCCAGGGCGTCGGATTGACTTTC

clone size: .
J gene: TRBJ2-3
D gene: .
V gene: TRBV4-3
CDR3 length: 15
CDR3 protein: CASSQNGRIADTQYF
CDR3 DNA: TGCGCCAGCAGCCAAAATGGACGGATCGCAGATACGCAGTATTTT

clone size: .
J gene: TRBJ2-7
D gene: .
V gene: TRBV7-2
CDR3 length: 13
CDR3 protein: CASSSYGDYEQYF
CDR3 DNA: TGTGCCAGCAGCTCTTACGGCGACTACGAGCAGTACTTC

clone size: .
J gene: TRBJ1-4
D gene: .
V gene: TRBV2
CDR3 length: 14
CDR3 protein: CASSQQLPNEKLFF
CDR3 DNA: TGTGCCAGCAGCCAACAGTTACCTAATGAAAAACTGTTTTTT

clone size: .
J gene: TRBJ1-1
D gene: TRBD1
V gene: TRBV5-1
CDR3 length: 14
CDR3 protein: CASREAQGVTEAFF
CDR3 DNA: TGCGCCAGCAGGGAAGCTCAGGGGGTCACTGAAGCTTTCTTT

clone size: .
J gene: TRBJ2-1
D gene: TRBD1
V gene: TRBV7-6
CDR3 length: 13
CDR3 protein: CASSSQGSTEQFF
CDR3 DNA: TGTGCCAGCAGCTCACAGGGGTCTACTGAGCAGTTCTTC

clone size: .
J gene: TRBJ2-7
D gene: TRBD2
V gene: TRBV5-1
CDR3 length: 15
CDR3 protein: CASSLELAGSVGEYF
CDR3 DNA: TGCGCCAGCAGCTTAGAACTAGCGGGGTCGGTTGGTGAGTACTTC

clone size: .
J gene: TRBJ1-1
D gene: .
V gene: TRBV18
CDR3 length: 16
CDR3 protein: CASSPYAGSWNTEAFF
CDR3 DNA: TGTGCCAGCTCACCATATGCAGGGTCGTGGAACACTGAAGCTTTCTTT